This record looks at one T cell receptor beta chain sequence and its context. Its antigen remains unknown. It was with 60 Vbeta and 13 Jbeta primers that the PCR ran. Original processing notes: Unique TCR beta chains totaled some 80 million in a later count, with roughly 11 million of them shared. Only in-frame clones appear in the TCRdb table, and some are missing; sequencing was by immunoSEQ multiplex PCR. From that table come the V and J calls and clone size; the DNA was used to work out D and trimming. The sample shows around 140,000 clones, 79% of them seen only once. These data come from a study of cytomegalovirus exposure and HLA in healthy donors. Study-level information: An earlier analysis found some 100 million unique TCR beta sequences from about 190 million T cells.

Points from the study as a whole: Fewer N-insertions than the approximately 700-donor mean were reportedly shown by an Asian-associated ancestry cluster in a later analysis.

The V gene end was trimmed by 3 bases and the J gene end by 8 bases; junction bases not matched to a gene: 11. Germline CDR1 KGHSH, CDR2 LQKENI. There are 16 residues in the CDR3. The clonotype originates from a male donor in good health and CMV-seronegative. Sequencing was carried out using PBMCs. The J gene is TRBJ1-2, the V gene TRBV18, with 11 positions matching TRBD1. CDR3 bases: TGTGCCAGCTCACCTGGACAAGGACAGGGGGCCGGGGGCTACACCTTC. Its translation: CASSPGQGQGAGGYTF. The variable domain in full, with the rest retrieved from reference TRBV18 and TRBJ1-2, is NAGVMQNPRHLVRRRGQEARLRCSPMKGHSHVYWYRQLPEEGLKFMVYLQKENIIDESGMPKERFSAEFPKEGPSILRIQQVVRGDSAAYFCASSPGQGQGAGGYTFGSGTRLTVV.